These T cell receptor beta chains were read from a single sample in a study of blood T cell repertoires in COVID-19. Using immunoSEQ multiplex PCR, the repertoire was profiled, and TCRdb retains in-frame clones only, with some absent. In the table there are roughly 430,000 clones, approximately 91% of which are singletons. The sequencing input was PBMCs or T cells enriched from blood (not recorded which). These receptor sequences come from a woman between 18 and 30 years old who had been exposed to COVID-19. The CDR3 runs from the conserved cysteine through the conserved F or W. The order of the fields is V gene, clone size, J gene, D gene, CDR3 protein, CDR3 DNA. D genes are given only for firm matches. The size field is filled for only some rows; it gives once, few, many or a size class.

V gene: TRBV28; clone size: NA; J gene: TRBJ1-1; D gene: NA; CDR3 protein: CASIPPRDTEAFF; CDR3 DNA: TGTGCCAGCATTCCCCCGAGAGACACTGAAGCTTTCTTT
V gene: TRBV4-3; clone size: NA; J gene: TRBJ2-7; D gene: NA; CDR3 protein: CASSQERYRQPYEQYF; CDR3 DNA: TGCGCCAGCAGCCAAGAACGGTATAGACAGCCCTACGAGCAGTACTTC
V gene: TRBV7-9; clone size: few; J gene: TRBJ1-1; D gene: NA; CDR3 protein: CASSLNPWANTEAFF; CDR3 DNA: TGTGCCAGCAGCTTAAACCCTTGGGCCAACACTGAAGCTTTCTTT
V gene: TRBV7-9; clone size: NA; J gene: TRBJ1-2; D gene: TRBD1; CDR3 protein: CASSLYSGQRSIGYTF; CDR3 DNA: TGTGCCAGCAGCTTATACTCGGGACAGCGAAGTATAGGCTACACCTTC
V gene: TRBV19; clone size: NA; J gene: TRBJ1-2; D gene: NA; CDR3 protein: CASKKTGYGYTF; CDR3 DNA: TGTGCCAGTAAGAAGACAGGCTATGGCTACACCTTC
V gene: TRBV6-2/TRBV6-3; clone size: NA; J gene: TRBJ1-2; D gene: TRBD1; CDR3 protein: CASSFGTGAGYTF; CDR3 DNA: TGTGCCAGCAGTTTCGGGACAGGGGCTGGCTACACCTTC
V gene: TRBV7-3; clone size: NA; J gene: TRBJ2-3; D gene: TRBD2; CDR3 protein: CASSFRGGSSTDTQYF; CDR3 DNA: TGTGCCAGCAGCTTCCGCGGGGGATCTAGCACAGATACGCAGTATTTT
V gene: TRBV28; clone size: NA; J gene: TRBJ1-2; D gene: TRBD1; CDR3 protein: CASSFQGVSGYTF; CDR3 DNA: TGTGCCAGCAGTTTTCAGGGGGTGTCTGGCTACACCTTC
V gene: TRBV5-1; clone size: NA; J gene: TRBJ2-2; D gene: TRBD2; CDR3 protein: CASANEGRDTGELFF; CDR3 DNA: TGCGCCAGCGCAAATGAGGGGAGGGACACCGGGGAGCTGTTTTTT
V gene: TRBV6-4; clone size: NA; J gene: TRBJ2-7; D gene: TRBD2; CDR3 protein: CASSDPSGTNRFYEQYF; CDR3 DNA: TGTGCCAGCAGTGACCCTAGCGGGACGAATAGGTTCTACGAGCAGTACTTC
V gene: TRBV6-1; clone size: once; J gene: TRBJ1-5; D gene: TRBD1; CDR3 protein: CASSGGTGYFSNQPQHF; CDR3 DNA: TGTGCCAGCAGTGGCGGGACAGGGTACTTTAGCAATCAGCCCCAGCATTTT